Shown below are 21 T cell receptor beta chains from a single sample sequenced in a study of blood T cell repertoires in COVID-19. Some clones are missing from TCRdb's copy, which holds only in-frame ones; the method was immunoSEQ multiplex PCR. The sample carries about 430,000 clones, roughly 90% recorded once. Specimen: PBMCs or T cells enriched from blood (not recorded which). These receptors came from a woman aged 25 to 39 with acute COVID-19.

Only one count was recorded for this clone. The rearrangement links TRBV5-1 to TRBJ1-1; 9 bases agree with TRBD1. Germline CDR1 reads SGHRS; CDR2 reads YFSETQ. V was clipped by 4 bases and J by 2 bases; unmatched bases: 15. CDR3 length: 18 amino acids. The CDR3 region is CASSRLTGGLGANTEAFF. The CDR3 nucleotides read TGCGCCAGCAGCAGGCTGACAGGGGGATTGGGGGCCAACACTGAAGCTTTCTTT.

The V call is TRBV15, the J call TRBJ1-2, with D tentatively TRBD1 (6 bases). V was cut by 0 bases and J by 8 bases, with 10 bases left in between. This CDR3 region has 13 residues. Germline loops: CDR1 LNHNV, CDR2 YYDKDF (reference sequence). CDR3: CATSRDTGSGYTF. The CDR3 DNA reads TGTGCCACCAGCAGAGATACAGGGAGCGGCTACACCTTC.

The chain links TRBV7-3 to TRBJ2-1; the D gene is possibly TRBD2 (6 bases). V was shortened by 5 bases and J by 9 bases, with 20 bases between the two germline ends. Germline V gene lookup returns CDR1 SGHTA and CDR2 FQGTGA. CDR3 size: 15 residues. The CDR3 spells CASSPKVRGRGEQFF. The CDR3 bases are TGTGCCAGCAGCCCAAAGGTCCGGGGGAGAGGTGAGCAGTTCTTC.

CDR3 sequence: CASRQGSKNTEAFF. For the CDR3, the DNA is TGCGCCAGCAGGCAGGGGAGTAAGAACACTGAAGCTTTCTTT. The J gene is TRBJ1-1, the V gene TRBV10-1; the D gene is possibly TRBD1 (6 bases). Germline CDR1 reads WNHNN; CDR2 reads SYGVQD (reference sequence). The V gene lost 6 bases and the J gene lost 1 base, with 12 bases spanning the gap. CDR3 length: 14 amino acids.

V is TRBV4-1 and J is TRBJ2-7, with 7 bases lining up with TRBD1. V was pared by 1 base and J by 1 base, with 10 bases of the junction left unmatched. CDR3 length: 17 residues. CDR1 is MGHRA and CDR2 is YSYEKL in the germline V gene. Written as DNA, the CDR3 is TGCGCCAGCAGCCAAGTTTTGCCGAGACAGGGTTCCTACGAGCAGTACTTC. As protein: CASSQVLPRQGSYEQYF.

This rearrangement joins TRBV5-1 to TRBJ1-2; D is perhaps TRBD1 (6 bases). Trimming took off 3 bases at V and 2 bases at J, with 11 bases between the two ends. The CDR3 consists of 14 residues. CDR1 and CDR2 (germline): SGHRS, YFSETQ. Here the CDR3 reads CASSYGGRNYGYTF. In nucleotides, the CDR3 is TGCGCCAGCAGCTATGGGGGCAGGAACTATGGCTACACCTTC.

The CDR3 is CATSDPWTGNHEQYF. CDR3 coding DNA: TGTGCCACCAGTGATCCCTGGACAGGGAACCACGAGCAGTACTTC. J is TRBJ2-7 and V is TRBV24-1, with 8 bases lining up with TRBD1. CDR1 is KGHDR, CDR2 SFDVKD, per germline. The V gene end was trimmed by 3 bases and the J gene end by 5 bases; junction bases not matched to a gene: 8. The CDR3 extends over 15 amino acids.

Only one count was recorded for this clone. CDR3 sequence: CASSPDRGAWGEQFF. For the CDR3, the DNA is TGTGCCAGCAGTCCGGACAGGGGGGCGTGGGGTGAGCAGTTCTTC. J is TRBJ2-1 and V is TRBV2; TRBD1 matches 10 bases. Trimming at V came to 5 bases and at J to 9 bases, leaving 10 bases not matched to a gene. The V gene's germline CDR1 is SNHLY and CDR2 FYNNEI. The CDR3 runs 15 residues. Filled out from reference TRBV2 and TRBJ2-1, the complete variable domain reads EPEVTQTPSHQVTQMGQEVILRCVPISNHLYFYWYRQILGQKVEFLVSFYNNEISEKSEIFDDQFSVERPDGSNFTLKIRSTKLEDSAMYFCASSPDRGAWGEQFFGPGTRLTVL.

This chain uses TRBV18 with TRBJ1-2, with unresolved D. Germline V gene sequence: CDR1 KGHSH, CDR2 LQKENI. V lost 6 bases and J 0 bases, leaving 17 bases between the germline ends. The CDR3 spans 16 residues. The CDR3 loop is CASSLWVPGTNYGYTF. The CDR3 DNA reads TGTGCCAGCTCCTTGTGGGTGCCCGGGACTAACTATGGCTACACCTTC.

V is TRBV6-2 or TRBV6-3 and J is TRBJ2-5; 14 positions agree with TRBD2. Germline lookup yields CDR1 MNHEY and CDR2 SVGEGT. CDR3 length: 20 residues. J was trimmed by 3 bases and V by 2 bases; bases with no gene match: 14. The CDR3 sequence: CASSYPGLAGGYRKEETQYF. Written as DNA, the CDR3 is TGTGCCAGCAGTTACCCAGGACTAGCGGGGGGATATCGTAAAGAAGAGACCCAGTACTTC.

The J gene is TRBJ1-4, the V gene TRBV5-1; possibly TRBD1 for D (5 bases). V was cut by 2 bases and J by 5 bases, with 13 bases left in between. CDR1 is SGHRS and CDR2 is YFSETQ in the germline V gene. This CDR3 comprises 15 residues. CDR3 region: CASSLGDRLNEKLFF. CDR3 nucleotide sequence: TGCGCCAGCAGCTTAGGCGACAGACTGAATGAAAAACTGTTTTTT. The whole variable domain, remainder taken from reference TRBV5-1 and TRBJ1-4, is KAGVTQTPRYLIKTRGQQVTLSCSPISGHRSVSWYQQTPGQGLQFLFEYFSETQRNKGNFPGRFSGRQFSNSRSEMNVSTLELGDSALYLCASSLGDRLNEKLFFGSGTQLSVL.

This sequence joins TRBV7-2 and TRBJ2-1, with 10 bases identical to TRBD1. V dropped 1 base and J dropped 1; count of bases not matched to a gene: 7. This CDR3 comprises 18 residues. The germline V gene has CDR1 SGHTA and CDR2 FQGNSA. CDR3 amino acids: CASSLVGTGDSSYNEQFF. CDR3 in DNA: TGTGCCAGCAGCTTAGTCGGGACAGGGGATTCATCCTACAATGAGCAGTTCTTC. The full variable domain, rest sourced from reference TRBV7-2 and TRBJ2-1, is GAGVSQSPSNKVTEKGKDVELRCDPISGHTALYWYRQSLGQGLEFLIYFQGNSAPDKSGLPSDRFSAERTGGSVSTLTIQRTQQEDSAVYLCASSLVGTGDSSYNEQFFGPGTRLTVL.

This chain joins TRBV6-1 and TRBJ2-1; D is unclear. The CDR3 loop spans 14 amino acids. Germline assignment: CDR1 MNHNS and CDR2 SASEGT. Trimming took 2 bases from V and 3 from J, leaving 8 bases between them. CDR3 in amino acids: CASSESVYYNEQFF. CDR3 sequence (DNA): TGTGCCAGCAGTGAATCCGTTTACTACAATGAGCAGTTCTTC.

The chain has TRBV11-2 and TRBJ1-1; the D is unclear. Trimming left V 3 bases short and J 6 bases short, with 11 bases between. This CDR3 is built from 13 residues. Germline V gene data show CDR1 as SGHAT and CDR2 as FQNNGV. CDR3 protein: CASSLVGSPEAFF. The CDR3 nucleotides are TGTGCCAGCAGCTTGGTGGGTAGCCCTGAAGCTTTCTTT.

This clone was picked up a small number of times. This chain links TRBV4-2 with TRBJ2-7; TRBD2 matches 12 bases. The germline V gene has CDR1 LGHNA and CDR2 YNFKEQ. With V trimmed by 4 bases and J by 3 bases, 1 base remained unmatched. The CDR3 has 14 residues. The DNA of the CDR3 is TGTGCCAGCAGCCGGACTAGCGGGGACTACGAGCAGTACTTC. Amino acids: CASSRTSGDYEQYF.

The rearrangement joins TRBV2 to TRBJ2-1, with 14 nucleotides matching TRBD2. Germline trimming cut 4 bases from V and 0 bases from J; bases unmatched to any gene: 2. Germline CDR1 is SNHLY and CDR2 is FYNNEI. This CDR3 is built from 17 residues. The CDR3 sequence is CASSGTSGGSSYNEQFF. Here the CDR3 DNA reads TGTGCCAGCAGTGGGACTAGCGGGGGGAGCTCCTACAATGAGCAGTTCTTC.

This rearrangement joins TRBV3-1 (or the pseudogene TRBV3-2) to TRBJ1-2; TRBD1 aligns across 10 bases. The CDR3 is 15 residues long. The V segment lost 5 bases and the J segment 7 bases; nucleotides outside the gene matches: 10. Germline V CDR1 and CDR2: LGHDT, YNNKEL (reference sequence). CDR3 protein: CASSAAGTGAFGYTF. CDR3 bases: TGTGCCAGCAGCGCCGCCGGGACAGGGGCGTTTGGCTACACCTTC.

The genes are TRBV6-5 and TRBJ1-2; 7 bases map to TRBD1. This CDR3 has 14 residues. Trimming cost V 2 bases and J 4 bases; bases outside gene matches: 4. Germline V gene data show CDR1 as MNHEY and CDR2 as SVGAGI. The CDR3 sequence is CASSYGDSVYGYTF. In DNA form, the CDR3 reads TGTGCCAGCAGTTACGGGGACAGTGTCTATGGCTACACCTTC.

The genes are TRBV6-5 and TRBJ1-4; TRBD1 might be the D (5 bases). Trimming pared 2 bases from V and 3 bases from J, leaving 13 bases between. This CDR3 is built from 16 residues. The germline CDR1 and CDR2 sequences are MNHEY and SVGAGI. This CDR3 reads CASSYRRGWPNEKLFF. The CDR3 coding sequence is TGTGCCAGCAGTTACCGCCGGGGGTGGCCTAATGAAAAACTGTTTTTT.

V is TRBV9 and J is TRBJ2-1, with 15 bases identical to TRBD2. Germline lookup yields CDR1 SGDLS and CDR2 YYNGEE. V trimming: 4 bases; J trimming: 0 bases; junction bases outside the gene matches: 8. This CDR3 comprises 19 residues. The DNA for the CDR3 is TGTGCCAGCAGCCCGGGACTAGCGGGGGGTCTTCGCTCCTACAATGAGCAGTTCTTC. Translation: CASSPGLAGGLRSYNEQFF.

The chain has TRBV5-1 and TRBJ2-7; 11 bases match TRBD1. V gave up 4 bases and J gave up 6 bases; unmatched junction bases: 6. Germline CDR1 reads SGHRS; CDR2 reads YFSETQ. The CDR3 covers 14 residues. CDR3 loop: CASSTGQGAVEQYF. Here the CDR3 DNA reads TGCGCCAGCAGCACTGGACAGGGGGCTGTCGAGCAGTACTTC. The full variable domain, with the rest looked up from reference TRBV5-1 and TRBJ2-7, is KAGVTQTPRYLIKTRGQQVTLSCSPISGHRSVSWYQQTPGQGLQFLFEYFSETQRNKGNFPGRFSGRQFSNSRSEMNVSTLELGDSALYLCASSTGQGAVEQYFGPGTRLTVT.